The clone carrying this T cell receptor (beta chain) was recorded many times. The antigen remains undetermined. One junction end does not reproduce the germline sequence, and a read error may be involved. The sample is drawn from a study of identical twins. Study-wide findings and caveats: The models systematically underestimated how much out-of-frame TCR alpha was shared in monozygotic twins.

The CDR3 loop spans 12 amino acids. Germline V gene sequence: CDR1 DFQATT, CDR2 SNEGSKA (reference sequence). TCRdb itself ran the 5' RACE reads through MiXCR, one entry per CDR3 protein. Here the sample spans 400,000 to 550,000 distinct CDR3 sequences, more than 20% being singletons. This sample also belongs to another study, concerning T cells expressing NK-cell markers. From that second work: One observes that, in a few donors, these clonotypes were also the leading ones within the CD3+CD56-NKG2C+ fraction.

The receptor comes from a woman younger than 35 in good health. The specimen sequenced was CD4+ T cells sorted from blood. The chain has TRBV20-1 and TRBJ2-7, with D possibly TRBD2 on 6 matching bases. CDR3 sequence (DNA): TGCAGTGCCCAGGGCAGCGGGCGCAGTACCCTCTTC. It encodes CSAQGSGRSTLF.